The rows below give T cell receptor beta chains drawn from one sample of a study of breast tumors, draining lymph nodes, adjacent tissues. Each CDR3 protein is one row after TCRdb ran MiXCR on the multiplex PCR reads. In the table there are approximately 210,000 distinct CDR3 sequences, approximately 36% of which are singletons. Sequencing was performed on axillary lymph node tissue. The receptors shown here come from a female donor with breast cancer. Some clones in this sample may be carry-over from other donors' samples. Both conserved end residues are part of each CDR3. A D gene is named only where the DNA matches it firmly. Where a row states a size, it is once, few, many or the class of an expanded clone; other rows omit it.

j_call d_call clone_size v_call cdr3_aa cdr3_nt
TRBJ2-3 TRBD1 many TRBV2 CASSEDRGRDTQYF TGTGCCAGCAGTGAAGACAGGGGGCGAGATACGCAGTATTTT
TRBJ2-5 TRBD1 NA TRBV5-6 CVSSVRTGRETQYF TGTGTCAGCAGCGTAAGGACAGGGAGGGAGACCCAGTACTTC
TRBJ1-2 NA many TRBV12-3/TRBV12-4 CASSNGGLIGYTF TGTGCCAGCAGTAATGGGGGGCTGATAGGCTACACCTTC
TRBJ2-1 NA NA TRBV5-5 CASRRTASSYNEQFF TGTGCCAGCAGACGGACGGCGAGCTCCTATAATGAGCAGTTCTTC
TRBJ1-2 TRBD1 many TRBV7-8 CASSLPKTGASNYGYTF TGTGCCAGCAGCTTACCAAAAACAGGGGCTTCTAACTATGGCTACACCTTC
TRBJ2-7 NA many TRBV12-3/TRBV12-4 CASSFRTVYEQYF TGTGCCAGCAGTTTTAGGACAGTCTACGAGCAGTACTTC
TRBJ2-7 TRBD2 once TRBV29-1 CSVALGLAGGQENEQYF TGCAGCGTTGCCCTTGGACTAGCGGGAGGTCAGGAAAACGAGCAGTACTTC
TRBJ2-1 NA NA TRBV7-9 CASSLGGRETRF TGTGCCAGCAGCTTAGGTGGTCGGGAGACTCGTTTC
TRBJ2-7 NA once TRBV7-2 CASSQPTAYEQYF TGTGCCAGCAGCCAACCGACAGCCTACGAGCAGTACTTC
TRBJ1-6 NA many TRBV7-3 CASRTDSGSPLHF TGTGCCAGCAGGACAGATTCGGGTTCACCCCTCCACTTT
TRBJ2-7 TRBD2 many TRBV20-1 CSAEGTSGRAYEQYF TGCAGTGCGGAAGGGACTAGCGGGAGGGCCTACGAGCAGTACTTC
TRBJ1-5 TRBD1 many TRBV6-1 CASSADRGGQPQHF TGTGCCAGCAGTGCGGACAGGGGCGGTCAGCCCCAGCATTTT
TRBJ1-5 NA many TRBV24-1 CATSDSPSGGLGQPQHF TGTGCCACCAGTGATTCCCCGTCCGGAGGCTTGGGTCAGCCCCAGCATTTT
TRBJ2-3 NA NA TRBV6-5 CASSPVWSATDTQYF TGTGCCAGCAGTCCCGTTTGGAGTGCCACAGATACGCAGTATTTT
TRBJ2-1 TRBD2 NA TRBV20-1 CSASALGGGGFNEQFF TGCAGTGCTAGTGCCCTGGGGGGCGGGGGGTTCAATGAGCAGTTCTTC
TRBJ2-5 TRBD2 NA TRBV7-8 CASSPPGGVDLVTQYF TGTGCCAGCAGTCCTCCCGGGGGGGTAGACTTAGTGACCCAGTACTTC
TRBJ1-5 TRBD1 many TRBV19 CASSIGGQNQPQHF TGTGCCAGTAGTATAGGGGGACAGAATCAGCCCCAGCATTTT
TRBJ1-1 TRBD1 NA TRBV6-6 CAISDRGRARAFF TGTGCCATCAGTGACAGGGGGCGAGCCCGAGCTTTCTTT
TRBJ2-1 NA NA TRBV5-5 CASSLGGNVQFF TGTGCCAGCAGCTTAGGAGGGAATGTGCAGTTCTTC
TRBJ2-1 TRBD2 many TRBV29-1 CSVRTSGGAGEQFF TGCAGCGTTAGGACTAGCGGGGGGGCCGGTGAGCAGTTCTTC
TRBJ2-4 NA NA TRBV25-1 CASSESLRGRNIQYF TGTGCCAGCAGTGAATCACTCCGGGGCCGAAACATTCAGTACTTC
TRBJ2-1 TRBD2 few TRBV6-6 CASSYSSLSGGGNEQFF TGTGCCAGCAGTTACTCGAGTCTCAGCGGGGGGGGCAATGAGCAGTTCTTC
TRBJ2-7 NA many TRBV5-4 CASSAKQTRDYEQYF TGTGCCAGCAGCGCGAAACAGACCCGGGACTACGAGCAGTACTTC
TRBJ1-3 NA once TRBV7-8 CASSLDSGGNTIYF TGTGCCAGCAGCTTAGATTCGGGGGGAAACACCATATATTTT
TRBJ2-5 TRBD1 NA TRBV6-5 CARRLTGKETQYF TGTGCCAGAAGACTGACAGGGAAAGAGACCCAGTACTTC
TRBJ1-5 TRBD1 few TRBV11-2 CASRGTGSNQPQHF TGTGCCAGCAGAGGGACAGGAAGCAATCAGCCCCAGCATTTT
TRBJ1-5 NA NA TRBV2 CASSDTALNQPQHF TGTGCCAGCAGTGATACAGCGCTCAATCAGCCCCAGCATTTT
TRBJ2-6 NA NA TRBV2 CASSARDGLGYGANVLTF TGTGCCAGCAGCGCCAGGGATGGGCTAGGCTATGGGGCCAACGTCCTGACTTTC
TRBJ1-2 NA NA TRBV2 CASRATEYGYTF TGTGCCAGCAGGGCGACAGAGTATGGCTACACCTTC
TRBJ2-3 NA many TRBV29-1 CSARDWYSTDTQYF TGCAGCGCCCGGGACTGGTATAGCACAGATACGCAGTATTTT
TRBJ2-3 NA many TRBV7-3 CASSLGVLTDTQYF TGTGCCAGCAGCTTAGGGGTTTTAACAGATACGCAGTATTTT
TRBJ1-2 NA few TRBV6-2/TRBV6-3 CASSHAGQGYGYTF TGTGCCAGCAGTCACGCTGGTCAAGGCTATGGCTACACCTTC
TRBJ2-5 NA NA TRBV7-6 CASSPLGRTVIRETQYF TGTGCCAGCAGCCCCCTGGGGAGGACAGTTATAAGGGAGACCCAGTACTTC
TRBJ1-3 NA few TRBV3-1 CASSQKGAGNTIYF TGTGCCAGCAGCCAAAAGGGTGCTGGAAACACCATATATTTT
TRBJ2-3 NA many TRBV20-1 CSARVSRGSTDTQYF TGCAGTGCTAGAGTCAGCCGGGGTAGCACAGATACGCAGTATTTT
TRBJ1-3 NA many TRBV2 CASRDRYSGNTIYF TGTGCCAGCAGAGACAGGTACTCTGGAAACACCATATATTTT
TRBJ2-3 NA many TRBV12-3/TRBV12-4 CASSSFGAPSTDTQYF TGTGCCAGCAGTTCCTTCGGGGCCCCTAGCACAGATACGCAGTATTTT
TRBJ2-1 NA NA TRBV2 CASSEARARNEQFF TGTGCCAGCAGTGAAGCGCGCGCCCGCAATGAGCAGTTCTTC